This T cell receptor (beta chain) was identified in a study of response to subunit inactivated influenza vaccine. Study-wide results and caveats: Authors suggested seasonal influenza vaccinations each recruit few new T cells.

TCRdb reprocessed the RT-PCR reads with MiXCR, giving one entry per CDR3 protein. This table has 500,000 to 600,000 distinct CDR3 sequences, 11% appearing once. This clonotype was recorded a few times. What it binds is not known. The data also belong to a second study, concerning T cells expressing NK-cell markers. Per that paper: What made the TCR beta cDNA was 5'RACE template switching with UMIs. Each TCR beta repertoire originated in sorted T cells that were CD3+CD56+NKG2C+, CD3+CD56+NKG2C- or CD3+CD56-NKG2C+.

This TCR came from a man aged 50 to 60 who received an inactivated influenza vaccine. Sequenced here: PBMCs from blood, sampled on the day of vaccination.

The CDR3 DNA reads TGCAGCGCCGGAAACCCACTAGAGACCCAGTACTTC. Translated, it gives CSAGNPLETQYF. V usage is TRBV29-1 and J usage is TRBJ2-5; D not certain. CDR1 and CDR2 (germline): SQVTM, ANQGSEA. The V and J ends lost 7 bases and 4 bases respectively, with 13 bases between them. The CDR3 covers 12 residues.